A selection of T cell receptor beta chains follows, all from one sample in a study of cytomegalovirus exposure and HLA in healthy donors. Measured with immunoSEQ multiplex PCR; TCRdb has only the in-frame clones, and not every one. The sample lists about 120,000 clones, 80% to 90% occurring once. Sequencing input: PBMCs. Every receptor here comes from a woman aged 18-29 years in good health and CMV-seronegative. Both conserved end residues are part of each CDR3. The order of the fields is clone size, D gene, J gene, V gene, CDR3 protein, CDR3 DNA. D genes are given only for firm matches. Clone size, where shown, is once, few, many, or a class for clones that have expanded.

>few|.|TRBJ1-5|TRBV7-2
CASSLASIPQAQHF
TGTGCCAGCAGCTTAGCCAGCATCCCCCAGGCCCAGCATTTT
>.|TRBD2|TRBJ2-5|TRBV2
CASSLAGVRSETQYF
TGTGCCAGCAGTCTAGCGGGGGTGCGGTCGGAGACCCAGTACTTC
>.|.|TRBJ2-3|TRBV10-3
CAIGVRGGGTDTQYF
TGTGCCATCGGGGTGAGGGGGGGAGGCACAGATACGCAGTATTTT
>.|TRBD1|TRBJ1-1|TRBV19
CASSIFRTGGNSAFF
TGTGCCAGTAGTATCTTCCGGACAGGGGGGAACTCAGCTTTCTTT
>.|.|TRBJ1-6|TRBV27
CASSPPGQPNSPLHF
TGTGCCAGCAGTCCCCCCGGACAGCCAAATTCACCCCTCCACTTT
>.|.|TRBJ2-1|TRBV5-6
CASSLTGYSYNEQFF
TGTGCCAGCAGCCTTACGGGGTACTCCTACAATGAGCAGTTCTTC
>.|TRBD2|TRBJ2-1|TRBV7-2
CASSATSGAFDEQFF
TGTGCCAGCAGCGCAACTAGCGGGGCTTTCGATGAGCAGTTCTTC
>.|.|TRBJ1-2|TRBV9
CASSGGWQGRDYGYTF
TGTGCCAGCAGCGGGGGGTGGCAGGGGAGAGACTATGGCTACACCTTC
>.|TRBD1|TRBJ2-7|TRBV7-8
CASSSGQGPSYEQYF
TGTGCCAGCAGCTCCGGACAGGGACCCTCCTACGAGCAGTACTTC
>.|.|TRBJ2-1|TRBV20-1
CSWRMLNEQFF
TGCAGCTGGAGGATGCTCAATGAGCAGTTCTTC
>.|.|TRBJ1-3|TRBV9
CASSVGTHSGNTIYF
TGTGCCAGCAGCGTAGGCACTCACTCTGGAAACACCATATATTTT
>.|.|TRBJ2-7|TRBV23-1
CASSRIKTECYEQYF
TGCGCCAGCAGTCGGATTAAGACGGAGTGCTACGAGCAGTACTTC
>.|TRBD2|TRBJ2-2|TRBV5-1
CASHTTGGRNTGELFF
TGCGCCAGCCACACCACGGGGGGGAGGAACACCGGGGAGCTGTTTTTT
>.|.|TRBJ1-1|TRBV2
CASRNLRDTEAFF
TGTGCCAGCCGGAACCTCAGGGACACTGAAGCTTTCTTT
>.|TRBD2|TRBJ2-1|TRBV2
CASSEDGREGNEQFF
TGTGCCAGCAGTGAAGACGGGCGGGAGGGCAATGAGCAGTTCTTC
>.|TRBD1|TRBJ1-4|TRBV7-9
CASSLATRQGEKLFF
TGTGCCAGCAGCTTAGCAACAAGACAGGGGGAAAAACTGTTTTTT